One and the same sample provided the 11 T cell receptor beta chains below, sequenced in a study of OX40 agonist ivuxolimab in advanced cancers. The data were produced by immunoSEQ multiplex PCR, yet TCRdb's version contains in-frame clones alone and is incomplete. The data show roughly 80,000 clones, roughly nine tenths seen once. The source was CD4+ or CD8+ T cells sorted from blood, collected in a trial of the OX40 agonist ivuxolimab. Receptor source: an adult with an advanced solid tumor such as melanoma, head and neck, liver or kidney cancer.

The sample holds a few counts of this clone. The CDR3 loop is CATRTGSSYEQYF. The CDR3 DNA follows: TGTGCCACTAGGACAGGGAGCTCCTACGAGCAGTACTTC. The chain has TRBV6-6 and TRBJ2-7; 8 bases are a match to TRBD1. The CDR3 sequence is 13 residues long. Germline V CDR1 and CDR2: MNHNY, SVGAGI (reference sequence). V trimming: 10 bases; J trimming: 0 bases; junction bases outside the gene matches: 5.

J is TRBJ2-3 and V is TRBV5-6; 7 bases agree with TRBD1. CDR1 is SGHDT, CDR2 YYEEEE, per germline. The CDR3 has 15 residues. V was pared by 0 bases and J by 1 base, with 2 bases of the junction left unmatched. CDR3 sequence reads: CASSLAGQGTDTQYF. DNA for the CDR3: TGTGCCAGCAGCTTGGCTGGACAGGGCACAGATACGCAGTATTTT.

In DNA, the CDR3 is TGCGCCAGCAGCCGGGGCGGACTGGTCCCATCCTACAATGAGCAGTTCTTC. It is translated as CASSRGGLVPSYNEQFF. This rearrangement joins TRBV4-1 to TRBJ2-1, with D tentatively TRBD1 or TRBD2 (5 bases each). The CDR3 spans 17 residues. Germline V gene sequence: CDR1 MGHRA, CDR2 YSYEKL. Trimming removed 4 bases at V and 1 base at J, with 17 bases between.

J is TRBJ2-1 and V is TRBV5-4; 16 nucleotides match TRBD2. Looked up from germline, CDR1 is SGHNT and CDR2 is YYREEE (reference sequence). The CDR3 is 16 amino acids. The trim removed 0 bases at V and 9 bases at J, leaving 3 bases unmatched. The CDR3 here is CASSLAGTSGRGEQFF. Written as DNA, the CDR3 is TGTGCCAGCAGCTTGGCAGGGACTAGCGGGAGGGGTGAGCAGTTCTTC.

The chain combines TRBV11-2 with TRBJ1-5; D is unclear. V lost 0 bases to trimming and J lost 9 bases, with 9 bases between them. The CDR3 is made up of 13 amino acids. Germline V lookup: CDR1 SGHAT, CDR2 FQNNGV. The CDR3 DNA is TGTGCCAGCAGCTTAGACCAGGCTAGGCCCCAGCATTTT. Residues: CASSLDQARPQHF.

The V gene is TRBV5-1, the J gene TRBJ2-3; TRBD1 matches at 8 bases. Germline V gene sequence: CDR1 SGHRS, CDR2 YFSETQ. Trimming removed 4 bases from V and 2 bases from J; junction bases left unmatched: 12. The CDR3 has 17 residues. The CDR3 is CASSTTPQGAVTDTQYF. The CDR3, as DNA: TGCGCCAGCAGCACAACCCCCCAGGGGGCCGTCACAGATACGCAGTATTTT.

The chain has TRBV28 and TRBJ1-5, with 7 positions matching TRBD1. The CDR3 has 15 amino acids. V shed 6 bases, J shed 6 bases, and the junction held 11 bases outside the gene matches. Looked up from germline, CDR1 is MDHEN and CDR2 is SYDVKM. CDR3 sequence: CASRRRDRVGQPQHF. CDR3 in DNA: TGTGCCAGCAGGCGCCGAGACAGGGTTGGTCAGCCCCAGCATTTT. The full variable domain, its missing parts supplied by reference TRBV28 and TRBJ1-5, is DVKVTQSSRYLVKRTGEKVFLECVQDMDHENMFWYRQDPGLGLRLIYFSYDVKMKEKGDIPEGYSVSREKKERFSLILESASTNQTSMYLCASRRRDRVGQPQHFGDGTRLSIL.

This clone was seen once. V usage is TRBV9 and J usage is TRBJ1-3; no reliable D call. Trimming left V 3 bases short and J 0 bases short, with 16 bases between. This CDR3 contains 17 residues. Germline V gene data show CDR1 as SGDLS and CDR2 as YYNGEE. The CDR3 coding sequence is TGTGCCAGCAGCGCCGAAGTCGGACGGAGCTCTGGAAACACCATATATTTT. Translating gives CASSAEVGRSSGNTIYF.

CDR3 nucleotides: TGTGCCAGCAGTTTAAGGCTGATTGTCGAGCAGTACTTC. It codes for CASSLRLIVEQYF. The chain uses TRBV28 and TRBJ2-7; no reliable D call. Trimming took off 2 bases at V and 6 bases at J, with 11 bases between the two ends. CDR1 MDHEN and CDR2 SYDVKM come from the germline V gene. The CDR3 spans 13 residues.

The gene calls are TRBV25-1 and TRBJ1-2; TRBD1 matches 7 bases. V lost 1 base to trimming and J lost 5 bases; unmatched junction nucleotides: 4. The CDR3 runs 14 residues. Germline CDR1 and CDR2: MGHDK and SYGVNS. The CDR3, as DNA: TGTGCCAGCAGTGAATTCGGGACAGATTATGGCTACACCTTC. This sequence encodes CASSEFGTDYGYTF.

This clone was seen a single time. The rearrangement joins TRBV12-2 to TRBJ2-2; TRBD2, the table's D call, lacks a check against the DNA. TRBV12-2 is a recognized pseudogene. The CDR3 totals 18 residues. The CDR3: CASRTGTSGRESGGELFF. CDR3 nucleotide sequence: TGTGCAAGTCGAACCGGGACTAGCGGGAGGGAAAGCGGCGGGGAGCTGTTTTTT.